The 7 T cell receptor beta chains given below trace back to one sample, sequenced in a study of blood T cell repertoires in COVID-19. The data were produced by immunoSEQ multiplex PCR, yet TCRdb's version contains in-frame clones alone and is incomplete. The sample lists 270,000 or so clones; about 86% were seen once. Source material: PBMCs or T cells enriched from blood (not recorded which). The origin of the receptors is a man over 45 who had recovered from COVID-19.

V is TRBV12-3 or TRBV12-4 and J is TRBJ2-5; TRBD1 agrees at 8 bases. The V gene end was trimmed by 7 bases and the J gene end by 5 bases; junction bases not matched to a gene: 6. The CDR3 is 13 amino acids. CDR3 DNA sequence: TGTGCCAGCACTAAGACAGGGGTTGAGACCCAGTACTTC. It codes for CASTKTGVETQYF.

The chain joins TRBV5-5 to TRBJ2-1; possibly TRBD2 for D (5 bases). The CDR3 has 14 residues. Deletions cut 1 base from V and 4 bases from J, with 9 bases between. CDR1 and CDR2 (germline): SGHKS, YYEKEE (reference sequence). CDR3 coding DNA: TGTGCCAGCAGCTTGTGGCGGGTTTACAATGAGCAGTTCTTC. It translates to CASSLWRVYNEQFF.

This clone was counted only a few times. The rearrangement uses TRBV9 and TRBJ2-1; TRBD2 matches 10 bases. The CDR3 sequence is 15 residues long. Unmatched junction bases numbered 4, after V lost 5 bases and J lost 2 bases. CDR1 and CDR2 (germline): SGDLS, YYNGEE. The CDR3 loop reads CASSGSGGTYNEQFF. The CDR3 coding sequence is TGTGCCAGCAGTGGTAGCGGGGGGACCTACAATGAGCAGTTCTTC.

The chain joins TRBV7-3 to TRBJ1-2; the match to TRBD1 covers 9 bases. The ends lost 5 bases at V and 8 bases at J; junction bases unmatched: 6. The germline gives CDR1 SGHTA, CDR2 FQGTGA. CDR3 length: 13 residues. The CDR3 sequence is CASSQDRGGGYTF. The DNA of the CDR3 is TGTGCCAGCAGCCAGGACAGGGGTGGCGGCTACACCTTC.

The chain joins TRBV3-1 (or the pseudogene TRBV3-2) to TRBJ1-4, with D tentatively TRBD1 (5 bases). Germline lookup yields CDR1 LGHDT and CDR2 YNNKEL (reference sequence). This CDR3 spans 17 amino acids. V lost 2 bases and J lost 4, with 17 bases in between. CDR3 residues: CASSQPTPGVLNEKLFF. The CDR3 nucleotides are TGTGCCAGCAGCCAACCCACGCCGGGGGTCCTTAATGAAAAACTGTTTTTT.

The chain carries TRBV23-1 and TRBJ2-4, with D tentatively TRBD2 (7 bases). TRBV23-1 is sorted into the ORF group, with uncertain function. The CDR3 has 18 residues. V lost 0 bases to trimming and J lost 2 bases, with 17 bases between them. CDR3 DNA sequence: TGCGCCAGCAGTCAATCGAGGGGGGGGTTGGTGTCCAAAAACATTCAGTACTTC. It is translated as CASSQSRGGLVSKNIQYF.

The chain joins TRBV7-6 to TRBJ1-1; D is unresolved. Trimming stripped 1 base from V and 1 base from J, with 4 bases between. CDR3 length: 13 residues. Germline V gene data show CDR1 as SGHVS and CDR2 as FNYEAQ. CDR3 sequence reads: CASSLGQNTEAFF. CDR3 in DNA: TGTGCCAGCAGCTTAGGACAGAACACTGAAGCTTTCTTT.